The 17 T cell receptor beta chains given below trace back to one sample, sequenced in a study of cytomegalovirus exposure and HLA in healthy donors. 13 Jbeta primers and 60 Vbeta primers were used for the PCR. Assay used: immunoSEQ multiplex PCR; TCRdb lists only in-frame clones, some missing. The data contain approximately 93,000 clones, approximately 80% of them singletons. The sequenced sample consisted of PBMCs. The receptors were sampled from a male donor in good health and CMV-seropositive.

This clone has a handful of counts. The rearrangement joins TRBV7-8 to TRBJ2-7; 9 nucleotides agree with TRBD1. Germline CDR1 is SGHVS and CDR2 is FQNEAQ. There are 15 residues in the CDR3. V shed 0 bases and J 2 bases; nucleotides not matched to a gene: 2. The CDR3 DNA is TGTGCCAGCAGCTTAGCAGGACAGGGGCCCTACGAGCAGTACTTC. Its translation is CASSLAGQGPYEQYF. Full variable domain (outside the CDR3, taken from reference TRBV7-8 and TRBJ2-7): GAGVSQSPRYKVAKRGQDVALRCDPISGHVSLFWYQQALGQGPEFLTYFQNEAQLDKSGLPSDRFFAERPEGSVSTLKIQRTQQEDSAVYLCASSLAGQGPYEQYFGPGTRLTVT.

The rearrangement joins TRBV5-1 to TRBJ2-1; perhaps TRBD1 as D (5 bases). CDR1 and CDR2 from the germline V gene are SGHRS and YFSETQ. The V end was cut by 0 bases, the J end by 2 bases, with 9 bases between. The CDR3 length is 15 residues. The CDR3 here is CASSLVSGTYNEQFF. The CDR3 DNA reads TGCGCCAGCAGCTTGGTCTCAGGGACCTACAATGAGCAGTTCTTC.

The CDR3 here is CASSLVEVNTEAFF. The CDR3 nucleotides are TGCGCCAGCAGCTTGGTTGAGGTGAACACTGAAGCTTTCTTT. The V call is TRBV5-1, the J call TRBJ1-1; D is undetermined. The CDR3 sequence is 14 residues long. Germline V lookup: CDR1 SGHRS, CDR2 YFSETQ. Trimming removed 0 bases from V and 0 bases from J, with 6 bases in between.

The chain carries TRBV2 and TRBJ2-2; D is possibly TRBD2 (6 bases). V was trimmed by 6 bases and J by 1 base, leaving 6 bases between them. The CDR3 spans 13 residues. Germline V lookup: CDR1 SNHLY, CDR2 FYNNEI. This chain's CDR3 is CASRGGNTGELFF. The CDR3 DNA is TGTGCCAGCAGGGGGGGGAACACCGGGGAGCTGTTTTTT.

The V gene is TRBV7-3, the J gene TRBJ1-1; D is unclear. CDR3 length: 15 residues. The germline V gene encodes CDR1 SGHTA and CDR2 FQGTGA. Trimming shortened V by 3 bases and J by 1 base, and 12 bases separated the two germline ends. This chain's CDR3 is CASSLSAGGNTEAFF. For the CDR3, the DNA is TGTGCCAGCAGCTTGTCGGCAGGTGGGAACACTGAAGCTTTCTTT.

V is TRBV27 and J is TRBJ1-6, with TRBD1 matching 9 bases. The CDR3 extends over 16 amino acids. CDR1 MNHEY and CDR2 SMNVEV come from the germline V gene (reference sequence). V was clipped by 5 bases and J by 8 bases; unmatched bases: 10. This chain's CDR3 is CASSVKIGQGHSPLHF. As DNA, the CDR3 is TGTGCCAGCAGTGTCAAGATTGGACAGGGGCATTCACCCCTCCACTTT.

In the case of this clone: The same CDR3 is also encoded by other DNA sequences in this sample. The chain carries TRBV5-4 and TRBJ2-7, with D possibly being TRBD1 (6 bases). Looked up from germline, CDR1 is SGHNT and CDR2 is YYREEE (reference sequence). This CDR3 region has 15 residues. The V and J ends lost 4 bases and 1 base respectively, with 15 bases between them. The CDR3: CASSPPGQGSYEQYF. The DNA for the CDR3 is TGTGCCAGCAGCCCCCCCGGGCAGGGGTCCTACGAGCAGTACTTC.

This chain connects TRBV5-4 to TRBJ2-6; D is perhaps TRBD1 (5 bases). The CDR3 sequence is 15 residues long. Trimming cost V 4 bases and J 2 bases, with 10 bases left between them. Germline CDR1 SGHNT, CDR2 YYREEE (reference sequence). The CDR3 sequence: CASSPPGPGANVLTF. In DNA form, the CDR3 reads TGTGCCAGCAGCCCGCCAGGGCCTGGGGCCAACGTCCTGACTTTC. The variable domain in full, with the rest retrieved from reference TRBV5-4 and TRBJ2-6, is ETGVTQSPTHLIKTRGQQVTLRCSSQSGHNTVSWYQQALGQGPQFIFQYYREEENGRGNFPPRFSGLQFPNYSSELNVNALELDDSALYLCASSPPGPGANVLTFGAGSRLTVL.

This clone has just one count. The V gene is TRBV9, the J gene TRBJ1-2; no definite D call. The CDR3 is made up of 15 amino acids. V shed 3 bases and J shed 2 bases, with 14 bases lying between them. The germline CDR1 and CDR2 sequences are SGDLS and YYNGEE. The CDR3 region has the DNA TGTGCCAGCAGCGAGAATCATGCGTCCAACTATGGCTACACCTTC. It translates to CASSENHASNYGYTF.

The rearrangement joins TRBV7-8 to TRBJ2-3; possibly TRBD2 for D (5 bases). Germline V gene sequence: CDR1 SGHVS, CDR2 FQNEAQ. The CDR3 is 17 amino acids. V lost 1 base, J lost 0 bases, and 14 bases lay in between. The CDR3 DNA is TGTGCCAGCAGCTTAGTTTCTAGCCACACAAGCACAGATACGCAGTATTTT. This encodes CASSLVSSHTSTDTQYF.

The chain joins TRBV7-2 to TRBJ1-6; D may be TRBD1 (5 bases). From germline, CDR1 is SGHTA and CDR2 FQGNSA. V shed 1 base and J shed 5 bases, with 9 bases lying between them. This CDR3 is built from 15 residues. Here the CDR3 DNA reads TGTGCCAGCAGCTTAGGCGGGGCGCATAATTCACCCCTCCACTTT. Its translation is CASSLGGAHNSPLHF.

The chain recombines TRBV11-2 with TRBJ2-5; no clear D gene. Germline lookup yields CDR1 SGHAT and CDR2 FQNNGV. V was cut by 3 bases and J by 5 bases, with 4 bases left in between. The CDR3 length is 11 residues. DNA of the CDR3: TGTGCCAGCAGCTTCGGGGAGACCCAGTACTTC. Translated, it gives CASSFGETQYF.

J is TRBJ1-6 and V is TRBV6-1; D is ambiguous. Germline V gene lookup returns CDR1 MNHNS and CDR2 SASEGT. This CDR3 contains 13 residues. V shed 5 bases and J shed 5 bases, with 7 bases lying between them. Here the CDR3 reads CASSSDNNSPLHF. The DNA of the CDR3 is TGTGCCAGCAGTTCCGACAATAATTCACCCCTCCACTTT.

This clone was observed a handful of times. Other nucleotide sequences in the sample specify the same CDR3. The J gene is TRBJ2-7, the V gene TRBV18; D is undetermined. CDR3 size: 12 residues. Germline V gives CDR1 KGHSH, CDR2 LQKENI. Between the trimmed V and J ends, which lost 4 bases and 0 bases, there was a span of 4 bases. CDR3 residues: CASSLSSYEQYF. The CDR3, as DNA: TGTGCCAGCTCACTGAGCTCCTACGAGCAGTACTTC.

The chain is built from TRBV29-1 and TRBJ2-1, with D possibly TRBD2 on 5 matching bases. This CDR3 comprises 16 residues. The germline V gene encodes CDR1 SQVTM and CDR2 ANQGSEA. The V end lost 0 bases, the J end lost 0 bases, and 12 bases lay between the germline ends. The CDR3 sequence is CSVEDRMGSSYNEQFF. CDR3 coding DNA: TGCAGCGTTGAAGATCGGATGGGGAGCTCCTACAATGAGCAGTTCTTC.

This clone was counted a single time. The CDR3: CASSLVTGADTQYF. DNA for the CDR3: TGCGCCAGCAGCTTGGTTACAGGGGCAGATACGCAGTATTTT. The chain is built from TRBV5-1 and TRBJ2-3; 7 bases fit TRBD1. Germline CDR1 is SGHRS and CDR2 is YFSETQ. The CDR3 length is 14 residues. J lost 4 bases, V lost 0 bases, and 2 bases had no gene match. Full variable domain (remainder filled in from reference TRBV5-1 and TRBJ2-3): KAGVTQTPRYLIKTRGQQVTLSCSPISGHRSVSWYQQTPGQGLQFLFEYFSETQRNKGNFPGRFSGRQFSNSRSEMNVSTLELGDSALYLCASSLVTGADTQYFGPGTRLTVL.

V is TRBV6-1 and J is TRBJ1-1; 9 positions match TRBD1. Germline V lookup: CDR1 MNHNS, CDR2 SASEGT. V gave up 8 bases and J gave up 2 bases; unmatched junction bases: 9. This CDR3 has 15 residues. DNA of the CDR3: TGTGCCAGCTCTACTCGGACAGGGGCCAACACTGAAGCTTTCTTT. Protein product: CASSTRTGANTEAFF.